The present T cell receptor beta chain was sequenced within a study of cytomegalovirus exposure and HLA in healthy donors. Findings and caveats of the study: Researchers reported in a later analysis that a missense DCLRE1C variant was tied to TCR beta V- and J-gene trimming. Among TCR beta chains of equal frequency, HLA-associated ones were more clonally expanded in a later analysis. With high specificity and sensitivity, the classifier reportedly diagnosed cytomegalovirus status. Cytomegalovirus-associated status was assigned to about 170 TCR beta chains.

For this clone: The antigen is unknown.

This PCR relied on a set of 60 Vbeta primers and 13 Jbeta primers. Some clones are missing from TCRdb's copy, which holds only in-frame ones; the method was immunoSEQ multiplex PCR. This table holds around 130,000 clones, about 74% found once. From germline, CDR1 is MDHEN and CDR2 SYDVKM. J gave up 5 bases and V 5 bases, and 6 bases lay outside the gene matches. The CDR3 length is 15 residues. The genes are TRBV28 and TRBJ2-2, with 9 bases matching TRBD1. The TCR was taken from a woman in her sixties or seventies in good health and CMV-seronegative. The specimen was PBMCs. DNA for the CDR3: TGTGCCAGCAGTGTGACAGGGGGAAGGACCGGGGAGCTGTTTTTT. Amino acids: CASSVTGGRTGELFF.